The next 10 T cell receptor beta chains were all read from a single sample in a study of blood T cells in healthy people across ages. Sample-barcoded 5' priming and a J-beta primer mix drove a second PCR of 7 to 11 cycles. TCRdb reprocessed the 5' RACE reads via MiXCR and lists one record per CDR3 protein. The repertoire consists of hundreds of thousands of distinct CDR3 sequences, with around 52% occurring once and the leading ten covering about 14%. What was sequenced was blood. The source is an elderly woman in good health.

This clonotype was picked up a small number of times. This chain connects TRBV27 to TRBJ2-7; no definite D call. V lost 2 bases and J lost 5, with 19 bases in between. CDR1 MNHEY and CDR2 SMNVEV come from the germline V gene (reference sequence). The CDR3 covers 16 residues. The CDR3 DNA sequence: TGTGCCAGCAGTTTAATGCCCCCGGGCAGGCGAAACGAGCAGTACTTC. It codes for CASSLMPPGRRNEQYF.

The chain combines TRBV20-1 with TRBJ1-2; tentative D call: TRBD1 (6 bases). The CDR3 spans 12 residues. V gave up 4 bases and J gave up 6 bases, with 12 bases separating them. Germline V gene sequence: CDR1 DFQATT, CDR2 SNEGSKA (reference sequence). The CDR3 DNA is TGCAGTGCTACCCTACAGGGACATGGCTACACCTTC. It encodes CSATLQGHGYTF.

This clonotype was observed many times. The chain combines TRBV24-1 with TRBJ2-7; a weak D match, TRBD1 (6 bases). This CDR3 has 15 residues. V was cut by 3 bases and J by 6 bases, with 17 bases left in between. Germline lookup yields CDR1 KGHDR and CDR2 SFDVKD. CDR3 sequence: CATSDHPPTGTEQYF. In nucleotides, the CDR3 is TGTGCCACCAGTGATCACCCCCCTACAGGGACCGAGCAGTACTTC.

This clonotype was observed many times. The J gene is TRBJ2-1, the V gene TRBV5-1; D remains ambiguous. Trimming stripped 5 bases from V and 0 bases from J, with 12 bases between. The CDR3 contains 15 residues. Germline V gene data show CDR1 as SGHRS and CDR2 as YFSETQ. The CDR3 spells CASRPEPSSYNEQFF. In DNA, the CDR3 is TGCGCCAGCAGACCGGAGCCGAGCTCCTACAATGAGCAGTTCTTC.

The sample holds one count of this clonotype. This sequence joins TRBV5-1 and TRBJ2-5, with 11 bases fitting TRBD1. Germline CDR1 is SGHRS and CDR2 is YFSETQ. CDR3 length: 17 residues. V lost 6 bases, J lost 1 base, and 11 bases stayed unmatched. The CDR3 region has the DNA TGCGCCAGCAACTTTGGCCAGGGACAGGGGGTCCAAGAGACCCAGTACTTC. It yields the protein CASNFGQGQGVQETQYF.

This clonotype showed up many times. The chain is built from TRBV29-1 and TRBJ2-1; D possibly uses TRBD1 or TRBD2 (6 bases each). V lost 6 bases, J lost 10 bases, and 16 bases lay in between. This CDR3 has 12 amino acids. Germline V gene data show CDR1 as SQVTM and CDR2 as ANQGSEA. CDR3 protein: CSVPDGGGEQFF. DNA of the CDR3: TGCAGCGTCCCGGACGGGGGCGGCGAGCAGTTCTTC.

This clonotype was observed a handful of times. The chain joins TRBV12-3 or TRBV12-4 to TRBJ2-2; D perhaps matches TRBD1 (5 bases). The CDR3 has 14 residues. V gave up 2 bases and J gave up 6 bases, with 10 bases separating them. The CDR3 sequence is CASSLIQGPGELFF. DNA for the CDR3: TGTGCCAGCAGTTTAATTCAGGGTCCCGGGGAGCTGTTTTTT.

The chain joins TRBV4-2 to TRBJ1-4; D possibly corresponds to TRBD1 (6 bases). With 0 bases removed from V and 3 bases from J, the gap between germline ends came to 14 bases. This CDR3 contains 17 residues. In germline, CDR1 is LGHNA, CDR2 YNFKEQ. The CDR3 here is CASSQDEGRGSNEKLFF. The CDR3 DNA is TGTGCCAGCAGCCAAGATGAGGGCAGGGGCTCTAATGAAAAACTGTTTTTT.

CDR3 sequence (DNA): TGCGCCAGCAGCTCACAGGGTGTGGGCACTGAAGCTTTCTTT. It specifies CASSSQGVGTEAFF. The rearrangement uses TRBV5-1 and TRBJ1-1; D might be TRBD1 (6 bases). The CDR3 length is 14 residues. Germline lookup yields CDR1 SGHRS and CDR2 YFSETQ. Trimming pared 3 bases from V and 4 bases from J, leaving 13 bases between.

With regard to this clonotype: One junction end disagrees with the germline gene, perhaps due to a read error. The CDR3 DNA sequence: TGTGCTAGCAGCCCAAAGGTGCGCGGGGAGCTGTTTTTT. This translates into CASSPKVRGELFF. V gene TRBV7-7 combines with J gene TRBJ2-2; D is undetermined. Germline V CDR1 and CDR2: SSHAT, FNYEAQ (reference sequence). The CDR3 runs 13 residues.